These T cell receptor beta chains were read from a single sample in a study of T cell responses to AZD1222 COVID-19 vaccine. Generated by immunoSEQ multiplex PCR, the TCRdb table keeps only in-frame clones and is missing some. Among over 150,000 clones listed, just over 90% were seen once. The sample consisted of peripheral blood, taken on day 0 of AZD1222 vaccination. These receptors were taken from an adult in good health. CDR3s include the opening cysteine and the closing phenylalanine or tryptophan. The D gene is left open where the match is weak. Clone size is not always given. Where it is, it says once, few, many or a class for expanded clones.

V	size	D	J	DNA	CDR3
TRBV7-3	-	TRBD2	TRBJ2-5	TGTGCCAGCAGTATAGGACTAGCGGAGACCCAGTACTTC	CASSIGLAETQYF
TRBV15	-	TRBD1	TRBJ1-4	TGTGCCACCACCGAAATACCGGGACAGGGGCGTGAAAAACTGTTTTTT	CATTEIPGQGREKLFF
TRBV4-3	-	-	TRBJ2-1	TGCGCCAGCAGCCAAGACCGGACGGCCGTCTCCTACAATGAGCAGTTCTTC	CASSQDRTAVSYNEQFF
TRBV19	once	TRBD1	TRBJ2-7	TGTGCATGTAAGAGCGGGACAGGGTCCTACGAGCAGTACTTC	CACKSGTGSYEQYF
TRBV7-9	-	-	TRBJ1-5	TGTGCCAGCAGCTTAACGACAAATCAGCCCCAGCATTTT	CASSLTTNQPQHF
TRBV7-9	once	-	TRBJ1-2	TGTGCCAGCAGCTTGGGGACGGGCAGATGGGGCTACACCTTC	CASSLGTGRWGYTF
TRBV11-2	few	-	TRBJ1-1	TGTGCCAGCAGCTGGGGGGCCCTACAGGACACTGAAGCTTTCTTT	CASSWGALQDTEAFF
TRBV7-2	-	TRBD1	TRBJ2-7	TGTGCCAGCAGCTTAAGGGACAGGCCCTCCTACGAGCAGTACTTC	CASSLRDRPSYEQYF
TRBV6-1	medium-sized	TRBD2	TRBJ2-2	TGTGCCAGCAGTGAAATAGCGGGGGGCCTCGGGGGCACCGGGGAGCTGTTTTTT	CASSEIAGGLGGTGELFF
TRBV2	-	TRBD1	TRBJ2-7	TGTGCCAGCAGAGCCGGGACAGGGTCCTCCTACGAGCAGTACTTC	CASRAGTGSSYEQYF
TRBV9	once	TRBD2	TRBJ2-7	TGTGCCAGCAGCGCCAGGGAGGGAGTGTTCCCCTACGAGCAGTACTTC	CASSAREGVFPYEQYF
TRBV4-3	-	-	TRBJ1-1	TGCGCCAGCAGCCAAGTGGGGCCGGGTGAAGCTTTCTTT	CASSQVGPGEAFF
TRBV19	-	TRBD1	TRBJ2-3	TGTGCCAGTAGTATGGTCCAGGGGGTGAGTGGAGATACGCAGTATTTT	CASSMVQGVSGDTQYF
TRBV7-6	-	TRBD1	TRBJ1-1	TGTGCCAGCAGCCAGGGCTGGGACAGGGGGAGTGTAGCTGAAGCTTTCTTT	CASSQGWDRGSVAEAFF
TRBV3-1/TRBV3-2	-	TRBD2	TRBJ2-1	TGTGCCAGCAGCCAAGTGAGAACTAGCGGGTACAATGAGCAGTTCTTC	CASSQVRTSGYNEQFF
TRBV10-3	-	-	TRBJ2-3	TGTGCCATCCGACTGGGACCCAGCACAGATACGCAGTATTTT	CAIRLGPSTDTQYF
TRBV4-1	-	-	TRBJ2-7	TGCGCCAGCAGCCAAGAATCATTTACCTACGAGCAGTACTTC	CASSQESFTYEQYF
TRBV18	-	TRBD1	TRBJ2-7	TGTGCCAGCTCGCGGGACAGGAGCTCCTACGAGCAGTACTTC	CASSRDRSSYEQYF
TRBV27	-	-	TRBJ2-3	TGTGCCAGCAGTTTATCTGGACTGTTCAGCACAGATACGCAGTATTTT	CASSLSGLFSTDTQYF
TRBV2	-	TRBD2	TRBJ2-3	TGTGCCAGCAGTGATGCGGGGGGGGTGACAGATACGCAGTATTTT	CASSDAGGVTDTQYF
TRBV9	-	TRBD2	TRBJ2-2	TGTGCCAGCAGCGTAGGAGGGACTAGCGTTCGTGCCGGGGAGCTGTTTTTT	CASSVGGTSVRAGELFF
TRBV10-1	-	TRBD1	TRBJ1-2	TGCGCCAGCGGGCGCGGACAGGCCCCTTATGGCTACACCTTC	CASGRGQAPYGYTF
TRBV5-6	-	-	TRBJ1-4	TGTGCCAGCAGCTTCCGAGCCGGGGCAACTAATGAAAAACTGTTTTTT	CASSFRAGATNEKLFF
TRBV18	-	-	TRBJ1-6	TGTGCCAGCTCACCACCGGAGGCTTCACCCCTCCACTTT	CASSPPEASPLHF
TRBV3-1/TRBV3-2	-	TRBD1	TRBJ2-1	TGTGCCAGCAGCCGTCGGGACAGGGGCCGGGGGGATGAGCAGTTCTTC	CASSRRDRGRGDEQFF
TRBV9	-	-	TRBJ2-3	TGTGCCAGCAGCCCTCGGAGGGAAAGCACAGATACGCAGTATTTT	CASSPRRESTDTQYF
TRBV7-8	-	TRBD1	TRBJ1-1	TGTGCCAGCAGCTTAGCGGTCGCCTGGGACAGGTCCTCTGAAGCTTTCTTT	CASSLAVAWDRSSEAFF
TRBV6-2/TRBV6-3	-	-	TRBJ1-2	TGTGCCAGCAGTTACCAGGTCTATGGCTACACCTTC	CASSYQVYGYTF